This is a list of T cell receptor beta chains from one sample in a study of radiation and T cells in renal cell carcinoma. The table came from immunoSEQ multiplex PCR; TCRdb's copy has only in-frame clones and leaves some out. Among approximately 45,000 clones, 65% to 90% were seen once, and the ten largest hold under 35%. This specimen consisted of blood, obtained from a patient whose treatment included radiotherapy and nephrectomy. Every receptor here comes from a woman in her 70s with renal cell carcinoma. The CDR3 runs from the conserved cysteine through the conserved F or W. D genes are given only for firm matches. A row's size may be missing; if present it is once, few, many or a size class.

j_gene	abundance	d_gene	v_gene	CDR3aa	CDR3nt
TRBJ1-2	-	-	TRBV20-1	CSAHWTTYTF	TGCAGTGCTCATTGGACAACATACACCTTC
TRBJ2-3	few	-	TRBV19	CASRDPTDTQYF	TGTGCCAGTAGGGACCCGACAGATACGCAGTATTTT
TRBJ1-5	-	-	TRBV9	CASSPGGDQPQHF	TGTGCCAGCAGCCCGGGGGGGGATCAGCCCCAGCATTTT
TRBJ2-4	-	TRBD2	TRBV5-4	CASSRTSGIENIQYF	TGTGCCAGCAGCAGGACTAGCGGGATAGAAAACATTCAGTACTTC
TRBJ2-3	-	TRBD2	TRBV5-4	CASSLANSGRRQSTDTQYF	TGTGCCAGCAGCTTGGCCAATAGCGGGAGACGTCAGAGCACAGATACGCAGTATTTT
TRBJ1-3	few	-	TRBV2	CASSGYSGNTIYF	TGTGCCAGCAGTGGGTACTCTGGAAACACCATATATTTT
TRBJ1-2	-	TRBD1	TRBV5-1	CASSAGQGMGGYTF	TGCGCCAGCAGCGCCGGACAGGGGATGGGTGGCTACACCTTC
TRBJ2-5	-	-	TRBV18	CASSPPSEETQYF	TGTGCCAGCTCACCACCGTCGGAGGAGACCCAGTACTTC
TRBJ2-5	-	-	TRBV6-5	CASRAGTYQETQYF	TGTGCCAGCAGAGCAGGGACGTACCAAGAGACCCAGTACTTC
TRBJ2-1	-	-	TRBV18	CASSPGGAYNEQFF	TGTGCCAGCTCACCAGGCGGGGCTTACAATGAGCAGTTCTTC
TRBJ1-3	-	-	TRBV19	CASSIGFDGPGSGNTIYF	TGTGCCAGTAGTATAGGGTTTGACGGCCCAGGCTCTGGAAACACCATATATTTT
TRBJ2-1	-	TRBD2	TRBV30	CAWEDVTSGYYNEQFF	TGTGCCTGGGAGGATGTTACTAGCGGATATTACAATGAGCAGTTCTTC
TRBJ1-4	-	TRBD1	TRBV27	CASSLGQGARELFF	TGTGCCAGCAGTTTAGGGCAGGGGGCTCGGGAACTGTTTTTT